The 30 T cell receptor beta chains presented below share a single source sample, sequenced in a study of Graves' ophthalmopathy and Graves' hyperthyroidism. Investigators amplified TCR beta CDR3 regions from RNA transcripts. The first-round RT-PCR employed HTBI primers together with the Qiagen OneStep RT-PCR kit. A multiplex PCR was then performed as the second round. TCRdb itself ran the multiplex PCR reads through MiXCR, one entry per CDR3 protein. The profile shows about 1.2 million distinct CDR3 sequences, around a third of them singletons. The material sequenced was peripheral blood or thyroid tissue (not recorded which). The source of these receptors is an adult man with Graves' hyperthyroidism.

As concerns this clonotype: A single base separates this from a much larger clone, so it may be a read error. CDR3 in DNA: TGTGCCAGTACCCACCCCACTTCCTACGAGCAGTACTTC. The encoded protein is CASTHPTSYEQYF. This chain joins TRBV19 and TRBJ2-7; D is ambiguous. Trimming stripped 7 bases from V and 1 base from J, with 11 bases between. The germline V gene encodes CDR1 LNHDA and CDR2 SQIVND (reference sequence). The CDR3 spans 13 residues.

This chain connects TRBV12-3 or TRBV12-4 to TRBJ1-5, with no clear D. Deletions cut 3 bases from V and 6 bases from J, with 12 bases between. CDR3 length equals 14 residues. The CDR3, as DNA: TGTGCCAGCAGTTTGGGCCGGGGAAGTCAGCCCCAGCATTTT. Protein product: CASSLGRGSQPQHF.

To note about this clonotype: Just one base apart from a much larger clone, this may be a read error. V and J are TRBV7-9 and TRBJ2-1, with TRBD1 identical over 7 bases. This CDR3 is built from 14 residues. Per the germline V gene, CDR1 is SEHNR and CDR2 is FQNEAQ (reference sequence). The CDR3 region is CASSPRTGLNEQLF. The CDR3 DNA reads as TGTGCCAGCAGCCCGCGGACAGGTTTGAATGAGCAGCTCTTC.

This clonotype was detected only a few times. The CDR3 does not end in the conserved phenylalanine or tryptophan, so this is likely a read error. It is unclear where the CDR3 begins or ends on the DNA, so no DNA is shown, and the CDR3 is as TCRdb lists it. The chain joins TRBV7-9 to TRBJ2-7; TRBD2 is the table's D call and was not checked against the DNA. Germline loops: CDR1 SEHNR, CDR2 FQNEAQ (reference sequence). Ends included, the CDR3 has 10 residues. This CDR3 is CASSLGRALT.

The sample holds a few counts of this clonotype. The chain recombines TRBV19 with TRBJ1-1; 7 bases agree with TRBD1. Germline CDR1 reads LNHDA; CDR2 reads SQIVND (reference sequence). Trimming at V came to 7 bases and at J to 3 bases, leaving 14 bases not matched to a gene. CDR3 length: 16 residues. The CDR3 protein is CASTPRDRTLYTEAFF. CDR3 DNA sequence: TGTGCCAGTACCCCCCGGGACAGAACCCTTTACACTGAAGCTTTCTTT.

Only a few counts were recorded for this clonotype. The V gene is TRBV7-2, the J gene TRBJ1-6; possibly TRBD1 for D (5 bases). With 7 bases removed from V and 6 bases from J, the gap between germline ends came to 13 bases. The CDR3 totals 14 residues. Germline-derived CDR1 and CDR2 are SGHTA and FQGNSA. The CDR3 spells CASNRQPPNSPLHF. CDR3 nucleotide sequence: TGTGCCAGCAACAGACAGCCGCCTAATTCACCCCTCCACTTT.

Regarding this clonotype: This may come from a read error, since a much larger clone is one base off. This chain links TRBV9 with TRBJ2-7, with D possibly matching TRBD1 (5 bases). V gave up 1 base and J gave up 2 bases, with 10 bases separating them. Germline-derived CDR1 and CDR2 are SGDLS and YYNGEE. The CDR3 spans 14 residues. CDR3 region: CASSVQGGTYEQYF. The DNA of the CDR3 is TGTGCCAGCAGCGTACAGGGTGGAACCTACGAGCAGTACTTC.

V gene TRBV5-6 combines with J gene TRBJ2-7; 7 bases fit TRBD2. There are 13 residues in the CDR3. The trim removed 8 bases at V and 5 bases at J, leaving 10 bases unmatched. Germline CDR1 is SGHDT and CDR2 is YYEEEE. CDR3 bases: TGTGCCAGTCGGGAGGTGGGTTTCGACGAGCAGTACTTC. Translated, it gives CASREVGFDEQYF.

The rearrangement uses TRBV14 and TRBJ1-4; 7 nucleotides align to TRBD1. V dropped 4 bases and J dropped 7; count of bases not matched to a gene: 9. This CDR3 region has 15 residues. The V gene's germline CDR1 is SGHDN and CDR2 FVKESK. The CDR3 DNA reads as TGTGCCAGCAGCCGGAAACAGGGGATCGGTGAAAAACTGTTTTTT. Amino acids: CASSRKQGIGEKLFF.

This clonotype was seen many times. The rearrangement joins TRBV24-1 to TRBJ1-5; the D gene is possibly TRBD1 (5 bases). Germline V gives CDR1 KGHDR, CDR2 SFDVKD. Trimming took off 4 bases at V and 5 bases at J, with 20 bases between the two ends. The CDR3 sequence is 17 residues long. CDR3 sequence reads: CATSDETDTRSDQPQHF. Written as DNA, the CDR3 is TGTGCCACCAGTGACGAGACAGATACCCGATCAGATCAGCCCCAGCATTTT.

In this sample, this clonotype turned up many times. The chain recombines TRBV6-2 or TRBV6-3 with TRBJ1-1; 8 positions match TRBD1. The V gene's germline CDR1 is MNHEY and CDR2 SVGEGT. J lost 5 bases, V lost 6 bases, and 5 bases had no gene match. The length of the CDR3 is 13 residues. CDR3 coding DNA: TGTGCCAGCAGGGACAGGGTCGGAACTGAAGCTTTCTTT. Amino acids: CASRDRVGTEAFF.

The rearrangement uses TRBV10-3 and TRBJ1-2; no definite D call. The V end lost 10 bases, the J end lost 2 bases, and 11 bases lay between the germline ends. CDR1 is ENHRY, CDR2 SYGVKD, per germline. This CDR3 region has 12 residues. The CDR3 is CASRTRNYGYTF. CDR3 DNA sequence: TGTGCCAGCAGAACAAGAAACTATGGCTACACCTTC.

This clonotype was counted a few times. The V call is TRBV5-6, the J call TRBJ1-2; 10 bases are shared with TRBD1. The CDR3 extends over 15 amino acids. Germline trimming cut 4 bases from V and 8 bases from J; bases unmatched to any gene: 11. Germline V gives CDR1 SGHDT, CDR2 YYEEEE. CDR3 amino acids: CASSTGQGWIRGYTF. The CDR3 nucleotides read TGTGCCAGCAGCACGGGACAGGGGTGGATTAGAGGCTACACCTTC.

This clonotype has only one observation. The CDR3 protein is CAWNSGGYNYGYTF. In DNA, the CDR3 is TGTGCCTGGAACTCGGGGGGTTACAACTATGGCTACACCTTC. The genes are TRBV30 and TRBJ1-2; maybe TRBD1 (5 bases). CDR3 size: 14 residues. CDR1 and CDR2 (germline): GTSNPN, SVGIG (reference sequence). V lost 4 bases to trimming and J lost 2 bases, with 14 bases between them. Looking up the rest from reference TRBV30 and TRBJ1-2 gives the full variable domain: SQTIHQWPATLVQPVGSPLSLECTVEGTSNPNLYWYRQAAGRGLQLLFYSVGIGQISSEVPQNLSASRPQDRQFILSSKKLLLSDSGFYLCAWNSGGYNYGYTFGSGTRLTVV.

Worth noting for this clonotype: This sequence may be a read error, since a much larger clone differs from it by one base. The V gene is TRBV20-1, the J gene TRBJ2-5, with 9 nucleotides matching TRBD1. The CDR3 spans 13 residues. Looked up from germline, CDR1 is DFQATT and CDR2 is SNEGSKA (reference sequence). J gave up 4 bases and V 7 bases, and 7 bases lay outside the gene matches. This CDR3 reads CSVATGGGETQYF. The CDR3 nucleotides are TGCAGTGTGGCCACAGGGGGCGGAGAGACCCAGTACTTC.

The CDR3 nucleotides read TGTGCCAGCAGCGTAGCTAGGGGTAACGGATCACCCCTCCACTTT. It specifies CASSVARGNGSPLHF. This sequence joins TRBV9 and TRBJ1-6; TRBD1 might be the D (5 bases). V was clipped by 0 bases and J by 10 bases, with 14 bases between them. The CDR3 spans 15 residues. Germline CDR1 reads SGDLS; CDR2 reads YYNGEE.

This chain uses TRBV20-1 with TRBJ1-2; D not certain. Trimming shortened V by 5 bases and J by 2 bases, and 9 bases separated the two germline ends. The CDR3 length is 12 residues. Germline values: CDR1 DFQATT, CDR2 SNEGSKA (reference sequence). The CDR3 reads CSAGGSNYGYTF. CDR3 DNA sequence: TGCAGTGCTGGTGGGTCAAACTATGGCTACACCTTC.

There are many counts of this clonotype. The CDR3 sequence is CSAREIGTYSEKLFF. In nucleotides, the CDR3 is TGCAGTGCTAGAGAAATCGGGACGTACAGTGAAAAACTGTTTTTT. This chain joins TRBV20-1 and TRBJ1-4; a weak D match, TRBD1 (5 bases). This CDR3 spans 15 amino acids. The germline CDR1 and CDR2 sequences are DFQATT and SNEGSKA (reference sequence). V was shortened by 0 bases and J by 7 bases, with 15 bases between the two germline ends.

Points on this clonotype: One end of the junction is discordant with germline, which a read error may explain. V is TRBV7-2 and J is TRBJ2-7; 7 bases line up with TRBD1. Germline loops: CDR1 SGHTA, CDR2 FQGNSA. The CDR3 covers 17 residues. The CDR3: CASSLWQGVLYTGELYF. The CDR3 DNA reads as TGTGCCAGCAGCTTATGGCAGGGGGTTTTGTACACCGGGGAGCTGTACTTC.

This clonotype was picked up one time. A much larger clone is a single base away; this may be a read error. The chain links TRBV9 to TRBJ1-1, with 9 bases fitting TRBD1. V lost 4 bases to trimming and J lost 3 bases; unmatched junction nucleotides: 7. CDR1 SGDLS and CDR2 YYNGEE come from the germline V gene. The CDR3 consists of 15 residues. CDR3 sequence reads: CASSTRTGVDTEAFF. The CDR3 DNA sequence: TGTGCCAGCAGCACCCGGACAGGGGTGGACACTGAAGCTTTCTTT.

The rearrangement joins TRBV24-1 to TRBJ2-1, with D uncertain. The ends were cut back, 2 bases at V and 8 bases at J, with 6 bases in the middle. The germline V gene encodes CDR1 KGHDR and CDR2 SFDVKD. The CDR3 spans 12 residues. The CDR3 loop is CATSDYLDEQFF. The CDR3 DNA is TGTGCCACCAGTGATTATTTGGATGAGCAGTTCTTC.

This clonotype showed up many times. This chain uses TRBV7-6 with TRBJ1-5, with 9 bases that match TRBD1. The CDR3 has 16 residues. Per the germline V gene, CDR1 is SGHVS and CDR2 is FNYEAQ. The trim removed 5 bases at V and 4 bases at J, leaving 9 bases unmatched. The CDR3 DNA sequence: TGTGCCAGCAGCGCCGGGTTGGGGACAGGGAATCAGCCCCAGCATTTT. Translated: CASSAGLGTGNQPQHF.

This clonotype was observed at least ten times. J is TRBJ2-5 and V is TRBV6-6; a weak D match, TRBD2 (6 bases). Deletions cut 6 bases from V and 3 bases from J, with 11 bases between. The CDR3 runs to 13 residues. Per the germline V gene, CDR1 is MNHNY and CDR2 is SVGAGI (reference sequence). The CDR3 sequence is CASSRRGEETQYF. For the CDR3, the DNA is TGTGCCAGCAGCCGGCGGGGTGAAGAGACCCAGTACTTC.

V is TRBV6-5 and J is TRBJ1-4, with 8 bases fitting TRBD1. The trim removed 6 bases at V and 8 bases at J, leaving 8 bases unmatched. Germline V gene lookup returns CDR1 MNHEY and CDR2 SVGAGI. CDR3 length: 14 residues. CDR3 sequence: CASRGTGGSEKLFF. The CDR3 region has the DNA TGTGCCAGCAGGGGTACAGGGGGAAGCGAAAAACTGTTTTTT.

In nucleotides, the CDR3 is TGTGCCAGCAGTCAGACCGGGGGCAACTATGGCTACACCTTC. Its translation is CASSQTGGNYGYTF. The chain carries TRBV7-9 and TRBJ1-2, with D perhaps matching TRBD1 (6 bases). In germline, CDR1 is SEHNR, CDR2 FQNEAQ (reference sequence). V was trimmed by 6 bases and J by 2 bases, leaving 13 bases between them. The CDR3 runs 14 residues.

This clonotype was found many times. The CDR3 DNA follows: TGTGCCAGTACTAAAACAGGGGTCACTGAAGCTTTCTTT. Protein product: CASTKTGVTEAFF. The chain joins TRBV19 to TRBJ1-1; 7 positions agree with TRBD1. Germline CDR1 and CDR2: LNHDA and SQIVND (reference sequence). The CDR3 is 13 residues long. V shed 7 bases and J 4 bases; nucleotides not matched to a gene: 6. Drawing the rest from reference TRBV19 and TRBJ1-1, the complete variable domain is DGGITQSPKYLFRKEGQNVTLSCEQNLNHDAMYWYRQDPGQGLRLIYYSQIVNDFQKGDIAEGYSVSREKKESFPLTVTSAQKNPTAFYLCASTKTGVTEAFFGQGTRLTVV.

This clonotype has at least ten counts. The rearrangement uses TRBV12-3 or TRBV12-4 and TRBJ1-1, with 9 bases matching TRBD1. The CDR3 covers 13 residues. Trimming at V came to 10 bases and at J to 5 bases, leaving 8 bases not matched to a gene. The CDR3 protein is CATKGQGGTEAFF. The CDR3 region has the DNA TGTGCCACCAAGGGACAGGGAGGTACTGAAGCTTTCTTT.

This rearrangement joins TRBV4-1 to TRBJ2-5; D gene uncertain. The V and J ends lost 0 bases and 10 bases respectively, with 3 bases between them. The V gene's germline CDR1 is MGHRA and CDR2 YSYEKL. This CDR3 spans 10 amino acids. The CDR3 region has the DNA TGCGCCAGCAGCCAAGAGCGCCAGTACTTC. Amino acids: CASSQERQYF.

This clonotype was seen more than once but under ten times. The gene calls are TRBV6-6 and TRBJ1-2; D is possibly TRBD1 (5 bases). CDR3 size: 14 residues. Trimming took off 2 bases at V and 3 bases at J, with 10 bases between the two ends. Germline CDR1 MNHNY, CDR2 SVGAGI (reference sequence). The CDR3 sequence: CASSYGAGDYGYTF. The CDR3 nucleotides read TGTGCCAGCAGTTACGGGGCGGGCGACTATGGCTACACCTTC.

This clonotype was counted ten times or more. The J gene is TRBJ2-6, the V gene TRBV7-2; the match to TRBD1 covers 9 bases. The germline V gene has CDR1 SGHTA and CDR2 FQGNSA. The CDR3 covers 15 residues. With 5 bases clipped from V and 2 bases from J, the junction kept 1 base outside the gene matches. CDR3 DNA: TGTGCCAGCAGCAGGGACAGGGCTGGGGCCAACGTCCTGACTTTC. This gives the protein CASSRDRAGANVLTF.